This T cell receptor beta chain was recorded in a study of T cell repertoires in cytomegalovirus infection. One entry per CDR3 protein, called by TCRdb with MiXCR from the reads. Of about 490,000 distinct CDR3 sequences in the sample, about 11% were seen once. Germline values: CDR1 MNHEY, CDR2 SVGEGT. The germline V and J ends were trimmed by 2 bases and 5 bases, with 18 bases remaining between them. The length of the CDR3 is 16 residues. This clonotype was seen more than once but under ten times. Sequenced material: PBMCs. The chain is built from TRBV6-2 or TRBV6-3 and TRBJ1-1, with D tentatively TRBD1 (6 bases). The source is a human donor in good health (CMV status not recorded). Some clones in this sample may be carry-over from other donors' samples. Here the CDR3 reads CASSYAQTVRGTEAFF. The CDR3, as DNA: TGTGCCAGCAGTTACGCTCAGACTGTAAGGGGGACTGAAGCTTTCTTT.